This is a list of T cell receptor beta chains from one sample in a study of T cell clones after liver transplantation. Assay used: immunoSEQ multiplex PCR; TCRdb lists only in-frame clones, some missing. Found here are 77,000 or so clones, 80% of them singletons; the top ten hold about 0.79%. Sequences were derived from CD4+ T cells from blood, sampled 12 months after liver transplant. These receptors originate from a human patient who received a liver transplant. The T cells may partly be graft donor cells. CDR3s include the opening cysteine and the closing phenylalanine or tryptophan. D genes are given only for firm matches. Clone size is stated in some rows and not others, as once, few, many or a class when expanded.

>-|TRBD2|TRBJ2-1|TRBV5-1|16
TGCGCCAGCAGCTTGTACACGGGAGGGGGGCTAAATGAGCAGTTCTTC
CASSLYTGGGLNEQFF
>-|-|TRBJ2-7|TRBV6-6|14
TGTGCCAGCAGCTTACAGGAGGGTGCCTACGAGCAGTACTTC
CASSLQEGAYEQYF
>-|-|TRBJ2-7|TRBV5-1|14
TGCGCCAGCAGCTCGGGGTCCCCAGGCGACGAGCAGTACTTC
CASSSGSPGDEQYF
>-|-|TRBJ1-4|TRBV2|16
TGTGCCAGCTGCCGCCAGGGGATTTTAGCTAATGAAAAACTGTTTTTT
CASCRQGILANEKLFF
>-|TRBD1|TRBJ2-7|TRBV28|12
TGTGCCAGCGGGGACAGGATCTACGGGCAGTACTTC
CASGDRIYGQYF
>-|-|TRBJ2-4|TRBV28|15
TGTGCCAGCAGTTTAAGAGGGACCGCAATATCGTCGTGGTACTTC
CASSLRGTAISSWYF
>-|TRBD1|TRBJ2-7|TRBV5-1|16
TGCGCCAGCAGGCGCGATGTACAGGGGGCGGGCGACGAGCAGTACTTC
CASRRDVQGAGDEQYF
>-|TRBD1|TRBJ1-2|TRBV28|16
TGTGCCAGCAGTTCCCCATCCGGGACAGGGGTTCGAGGCTACACCTTC
CASSSPSGTGVRGYTF
>-|-|TRBJ2-7|TRBV27|13
TGTGCCAGCAGTGGGACCCGGTGGGGCGAGCAGTACTTC
CASSGTRWGEQYF
>few|-|TRBJ2-7|TRBV5-8|15
TGTGCCAGCAGCCAACCGGTGGGGGGGCCGGGGGAGCAGTACTTC
CASSQPVGGPGEQYF
>-|-|TRBJ2-1|TRBV7-3|13
TGTGCCAGCAGCTCGGAGAGGGGCAATGAGCAGTTCTTC
CASSSERGNEQFF
>-|-|TRBJ2-5|TRBV27|15
TGTGCCAGCAGTTTTGAGGTTGGGGGTTGGCAGACCCAGTACTTC
CASSFEVGGWQTQYF
>-|-|TRBJ2-7|TRBV28|13
TGTGCCAGCAGTTTATATAGGGCGGCAGGGCTGAACTTC
CASSLYRAAGLNF
>-|-|TRBJ1-5|TRBV19|17
TGTGCCAGTAGTATAGTTCTACAGAGAAATAGCAATCAGCCCCAGCATTTT
CASSIVLQRNSNQPQHF
>-|-|TRBJ1-2|TRBV28|12
TGTGCCAGCAGACAGGGAGACTATGGCTACACCTTC
CASRQGDYGYTF
>-|TRBD1|TRBJ1-1|TRBV6-5|14
TGTGCCAGCAAACCAGACAGGGGGGTCTTTGAAGCTTTCTTT
CASKPDRGVFEAFF
>once|TRBD1|TRBJ1-4|TRBV7-9|15
TGTGCCAGCAGCTTCACCGGGACAGTCGGCGAAAAACTGTTTTTT
CASSFTGTVGEKLFF
>-|TRBD1|TRBJ1-4|TRBV5-4|19
TGTGCCAGCAGCCGGGGACAGGCCCACCTTCACCAGACTAATGAAAAACTGTTTTTT
CASSRGQAHLHQTNEKLFF
>once|-|TRBJ1-5|TRBV18|13
TGTGCCAGCTCCCCCAGTGTCAGTCAGCCCCAGCATTTT
CASSPSVSQPQHF
>-|TRBD2|TRBJ2-6|TRBV11-2|18
TGTGCCAGCAGCCTCCGTAGCGGGAGGGCCTCAGGGGCCAACGTCCTGACTTTC
CASSLRSGRASGANVLTF
>-|TRBD1|TRBJ1-5|TRBV19|16
TGTGCCAGACCAACAGGGGATCGGGCCGGCAATCAGCCCCAGCATTTT
CARPTGDRAGNQPQHF
>-|TRBD1|TRBJ2-2|TRBV5-1|16
TGCGCCAGCAGCCCATCCGGGACAGGTCTCACCGGGGAGCTGTTTTTT
CASSPSGTGLTGELFF
>-|-|TRBJ2-7|TRBV6-5|13
TGTGCCAGCAGTTCGGGGGACTTCTCCGAGCAGTACTTC
CASSSGDFSEQYF
>-|TRBD1|TRBJ1-1|TRBV2|14
TGTGCCAGCAGTTTTGACAGGGACAACACTGAAGCTTTCTTT
CASSFDRDNTEAFF
>-|-|TRBJ2-5|TRBV10-1|14
TGCGCCAGCAGTGAGTCGGAAGCCCAAGAGACCCAGTACTTC
CASSESEAQETQYF
>-|-|TRBJ1-1|TRBV5-1|15
TGCGCCAGCAGCCTAGGGGCGGGGGACCGTCATGAAGCTTTCTTT
CASSLGAGDRHEAFF
>-|-|TRBJ2-1|TRBV5-1|14
TGCGCCAGCAGCTTGGCCCTTTCCCCCAATGAGCAGTTCTTC
CASSLALSPNEQFF
>few|-|TRBJ1-1|TRBV11-2|16
TGTGCCAGCAGCTTAGGTCGGCTGGGGTCGAACACTGAAGCTTTCTTT
CASSLGRLGSNTEAFF
>-|-|TRBJ2-7|TRBV27|13
TGTGCCAGCAAGAGGGCGGACTCCTACGAGCAGTACTTC
CASKRADSYEQYF
>-|-|TRBJ2-7|TRBV6-1|13
TGTGCCAGCACCAGATTCACAGTCTACGAGCAGTACTTC
CASTRFTVYEQYF
>-|-|TRBJ1-5|TRBV2|14
TGTGCCAGCAGGGAGTTGAGTAGCAATCAGCCCCAGCATTTT
CASRELSSNQPQHF
>-|TRBD2|TRBJ2-3|TRBV6-1|15
TGTGCCAGCACCATGGGGGAGGGCCGGGGAGATACGCAGTATTTT
CASTMGEGRGDTQYF
>once|-|TRBJ1-2|TRBV28|16
TGTGCCAGCAGTTCATCGTGGGGAGACGGTAACTATGGCTACACCTTC
CASSSSWGDGNYGYTF
>once|-|TRBJ1-3|TRBV5-1|16
TGCGCCAGCAGCTTGTGGCGGCTTTGGGCTGGAAACACCATATATTTT
CASSLWRLWAGNTIYF
>-|-|TRBJ2-5|TRBV28|13
TGTGCCAGCAGTTTCAGCAGGGAAGAGACCCAGTACTTC
CASSFSREETQYF
>few|TRBD1|TRBJ2-5|TRBV5-1|13
TGCGCCAGCAGTGGACAGGGACAAGAGACCCAGTACTTC
CASSGQGQETQYF
>many|-|TRBJ1-1|TRBV10-1|15
TGCGCCAGCAGTGAGTCACAGGGATGGCCCACTGAAGCTTTCTTT
CASSESQGWPTEAFF
>-|-|TRBJ2-3|TRBV4-2|13
TGTGCCAGCAGCCTCACGGGCGCAGATACGCAGTATTTT
CASSLTGADTQYF
>-|-|TRBJ1-2|TRBV5-1|16
TGCGCCAGCAGCTTGAGGACAGATCAAGCTAACTATGGCTACACCTTC
CASSLRTDQANYGYTF
>-|-|TRBJ2-7|TRBV28|14
TGTGCCAGCAGTTTAAACGGGGAGGAGGACGAGCAGTACTTC
CASSLNGEEDEQYF
>-|TRBD2|TRBJ2-7|TRBV6-1|15
TGTGCCAGCAGTGCCCAAGCGGGAGTGGCCTACGAGCAGTACTTC
CASSAQAGVAYEQYF
>-|-|TRBJ2-1|TRBV5-1|15
TGCGCCAGCACCCTCACGGGCAGCTCCTACAATGAGCAGTTCTTC
CASTLTGSSYNEQFF
>-|-|TRBJ2-7|TRBV20-1|10
TGCAGTGGTGGGAGGTACGAGCAGTACTTC
CSGGRYEQYF
>-|-|TRBJ2-3|TRBV4-3|17
TGCGCCAGCAGCCGAGACCTCCTCGGGGGCCGCACAGATACGCAGTATTTT
CASSRDLLGGRTDTQYF
>-|-|TRBJ1-1|TRBV5-1|13
-
CASSFGPGTEAFF
>-|-|TRBJ1-2|TRBV25-1|12
TGTGCCAGCAGTAGTGGGGTTTATGGCTACACCTTC
CASSSGVYGYTF
>-|-|TRBJ2-3|TRBV9|12
TGTGCCAGCAGCTCGACCACAGATACGCAGTATTTT
CASSSTTDTQYF
>-|-|TRBJ2-7|TRBV28|13
TGTGCCAGCAGTTCCGGCAGCTCCTACGAGCAGTACTTC
CASSSGSSYEQYF
>-|TRBD1|TRBJ1-3|TRBV29-1|14
TGCAGCGTAACAGGGACAGCCTCTGGAAACACCATATATTTT
CSVTGTASGNTIYF